This T cell receptor (beta chain) was identified in a study of CD8+ T cells in alopecia areata. Notes on the study in general: Normal scalp had lower clonality than lesional scalp, with alopecia totalis/universalis lesions showing this most strongly.

Germline V gene data show CDR1 as SNHLY and CDR2 as FYNNEI. With 5 bases removed from V and 1 base from J, the gap between germline ends came to 9 bases. CDR3 size: 13 residues. Extraction and reverse transcription of RNA yielded cDNA as the sequencing template. Some clones are missing from TCRdb's copy, which holds only in-frame ones; the method was immunoSEQ multiplex PCR. Here the sample spans approximately 58,000 clones, 40% to 50% being singletons. Remarks on this clone: The target antigen is unknown.

From alopecia areata patients, lesional scalp punch biopsies and peripheral blood were collected. Sorting of CD4+ and CD8+ T cells was performed on PBMCs. V and J are TRBV2 and TRBJ2-7; D remains unclear. The sequence derives from a human donor with alopecia areata. The sequenced sample was NKG2D-low CD8+ T cells sorted from blood. CDR3 nucleotide sequence: TGTGCCAGCAGTCCCCCCTCATCCTACGAGCAGTACTTC. Translated: CASSPPSSYEQYF.